The source of this T cell receptor beta chain is a study of post-analysis software for immune sequencing data. Study in general: Secondary progressive, relapsing-remitting and progressive-relapsing multiple sclerosis were among the included disease courses.

Prepared TCR beta cDNA libraries contained unique molecular identifiers. From around 0.96 to 9.9 million T cells, roughly 540,000 cDNA molecules were obtained. TCRdb itself ran the PCR reads through MiXCR, one entry per CDR3 protein. Here the sample spans about 540,000 distinct CDR3 sequences, 30% to 40% being singletons. This clonotype was counted a few times. Its antigen is as yet unknown. The CDR3 runs to 14 residues. Per germline, CDR1 SQVTM and CDR2 ANQGSEA. Trimming cost V 7 bases and J 1 base; bases outside gene matches: 6. Study-level results: Controls had significantly higher normalized Chao1 diversity than multiple sclerosis patients. Four to six TRBV segments were more frequent in patients than controls; TRBV5-6, TRBV5-1 and TRBV20-1 belonged to this group.

The TCR sequence derives from a girl aged 2-17 years with multiple sclerosis. The J gene is TRBJ2-5, the V gene TRBV29-1; 10 nucleotides match TRBD1. Sequenced: blood. CDR3 amino acids: CSAERDRGQETQYF. In DNA form, the CDR3 reads TGCAGCGCCGAACGGGACAGGGGCCAAGAGACCCAGTACTTC.